Reported below is one T cell receptor (beta chain). The germline gives CDR1 SGHTA, CDR2 FQGTGA. The CDR3 length is 16 residues. The ends lost 5 bases at V and 0 bases at J; junction bases unmatched: 3. This specimen comes from a study of blood T cell repertoires in COVID-19. Whole-study context: Whether acute or convalescent, the COVID-19 samples came from the United States, Italy and Spain.

The table came from immunoSEQ multiplex PCR; TCRdb's copy has only in-frame clones and leaves some out. The table lists around 120,000 clones, 70% to 85% of them singletons. The chain is built from TRBV7-3 and TRBJ2-2; TRBD2 matches 10 bases. The receptor was isolated from a man aged 65-85 years with active or convalescent COVID-19. Sequencing was performed on peripheral blood. Written as DNA, the CDR3 is TGTGCCAGCAGCCGTCTAGCGGGAGCGAACACCGGGGAGCTGTTTTTT. Encoded protein: CASSRLAGANTGELFF.